This T cell receptor (beta chain) is from a study of blood T cell repertoires in COVID-19. Study background: The United States, Italy and Spain were the sources of the acute and convalescent COVID-19 samples. The cDNA or gDNA used as material had been derived from T cells, B-cell-depleted T cells, or PBMCs.

Under the authors' procedure: Estimation of nucleated cell counts relied on the amplification of reference gene primers. Generated by immunoSEQ multiplex PCR, the TCRdb table keeps only in-frame clones and is missing some. V and J calls and clone size are as listed in that table; D and trimming were resolved from the DNA. The sample includes 220,000 or so clones, 70% to 85% seen only once; the top ten take approximately 1.9%. Germline assignment: CDR1 MNHEY and CDR2 SVGAGI. Trimming at V came to 2 bases and at J to 5 bases, leaving 10 bases not matched to a gene. The CDR3 runs 16 residues. This receptor was obtained from a woman over 75 with acute or convalescent COVID-19. The V and J genes are TRBV6-5 and TRBJ2-5; TRBD1 matches at 8 bases. The sequenced sample consisted of peripheral blood. The CDR3 spells CASSYGRRGRSETQYF. The CDR3, as DNA: TGTGCCAGCAGTTACGGGCGCAGGGGGCGCTCGGAGACCCAGTACTTC.